This entry lists 7 T cell receptor beta chains sequenced from one sample in a study of regulatory T cells in long-lasting Graves disease. Building of the TCR beta libraries involved iRepertoire HTBI primers and Arm-PCR of CDR3 regions. TCRdb processed the multiplex PCR reads anew with MiXCR; each CDR3 protein has one entry. The profile covers 400,000 or so distinct CDR3 sequences, with 20% appearing a single time and around 20% taken by the ten largest. Indicated time point: persistent/refractory GD, antithyroid drugs over 5 years with positive TRAb. There was RNA extracted from PBMCs, and the TCR library was made from it. The sample was peripheral blood mononuclear cells (PBMCs), taken when the disease was refractory, from a patient treated with antithyroid drugs. All receptors derive from a female donor with Graves disease.

This clonotype was seen at least ten times. The rearrangement joins TRBV2 to TRBJ2-5; TRBD1 matches at 7 bases. From germline, CDR1 is SNHLY and CDR2 FYNNEI. The CDR3 is 12 amino acids. V lost 6 bases and J lost 4; bases outside the gene matches: 2. The CDR3 is CASRNRGETQYF. Here the CDR3 DNA reads TGTGCCAGCAGGAACAGGGGAGAGACCCAGTACTTC.

This clonotype was recorded once. This rearrangement joins TRBV15 to TRBJ1-4, with unresolved D. V lost 5 bases and J 8 bases, leaving 21 bases between the germline ends. This CDR3 is 16 amino acids long. Germline loops: CDR1 LNHNV, CDR2 YYDKDF (reference sequence). The CDR3 protein is CATSLEVGLTQEKLFF. The CDR3 DNA reads TGTGCCACCAGCCTAGAGGTTGGACTTACCCAGGAAAAACTGTTTTTT. Full variable domain (outside the CDR3, taken from reference TRBV15 and TRBJ1-4): DAMVIQNPRYQVTQFGKPVTLSCSQTLNHNVMYWYQQKSSQAPKLLFHYYDKDFNNEADTPDNFQSRRPNTSFCFLDIRSPGLGDTAMYLCATSLEVGLTQEKLFFGSGTQLSVL.

This clonotype appeared many times. The chain carries TRBV29-1 and TRBJ2-5, with TRBD1 identical over 9 bases. Losses at the gene ends were 3 bases for V and 7 bases for J; bases not matched to a gene: 9. The CDR3 is 14 residues long. CDR1 and CDR2 from the germline V gene are SQVTM and ANQGSEA. The DNA for the CDR3 is TGCAGCGTTGATCGGGACAGGGAAGCGGTGACCCAGTACTTC. As protein: CSVDRDREAVTQYF.

Ten or more counts support this clonotype. This chain links TRBV30 with TRBJ2-7; TRBD2 agrees at 13 bases. Per germline, CDR1 GTSNPN and CDR2 SVGIG (reference sequence). V gave up 3 bases and J gave up 3 bases; unmatched junction bases: 8. The CDR3 has 16 residues. The CDR3 sequence is CAWRSPGTSGNYEQYF. The CDR3 coding sequence is TGTGCCTGGAGATCACCTGGGACTAGCGGGAACTACGAGCAGTACTTC.

This clonotype was counted only a few times. This chain joins TRBV5-5 and TRBJ1-4, with 7 bases matching TRBD1. J lost 11 bases, V lost 0 bases, and 10 bases had no gene match. The CDR3 has 15 residues. The V gene's germline CDR1 is SGHKS and CDR2 YYEKEE (reference sequence). Here the CDR3 reads CASSLGAAGGWKLFF. The CDR3 nucleotides read TGTGCCAGCAGCTTGGGAGCGGCAGGGGGGTGGAAACTGTTTTTT.

The gene calls are TRBV9 and TRBJ2-3, with TRBD2 matching 9 bases. The germline V gene has CDR1 SGDLS and CDR2 YYNGEE. The ends lost 3 bases at V and 6 bases at J; junction bases unmatched: 5. The CDR3 runs 14 residues. CDR3 region: CASSGLAERDTQYF. CDR3 DNA: TGTGCCAGCAGCGGACTAGCGGAGAGGGATACGCAGTATTTT.

In this sample, this clonotype turned up many times. The chain recombines TRBV12-3 or TRBV12-4 with TRBJ1-5; D remains ambiguous. V was clipped by 3 bases and J by 3 bases, with 9 bases between them. The CDR3 loop spans 14 amino acids. The DNA for the CDR3 is TGTGCCAGCAGTTTCGGCAGCTTCAATCAGCCCCAGCATTTT. It specifies CASSFGSFNQPQHF.